This is a list of T cell receptor beta chains from one sample in a study of identical twins. From the 5' RACE reads, TCRdb called clonotypes with MiXCR, one entry per CDR3 protein. Counted here are 450,000 or so distinct CDR3 sequences, roughly 26% occurring once; the ten biggest clones make up roughly 3%. These data were likewise used in another study, on T cells expressing NK-cell markers.

Input material: CD4+ T cells sorted from blood. These receptors were obtained from a woman between 18 and 30 years old in good health. CDR3s include the opening cysteine and the closing phenylalanine or tryptophan. Size values are once, few and many counts, or a class for expanded clones, and some rows have none.

CSASGVLAGSTDTQYF	few	TRBV20-1	TRBJ2-3	16
CSAEGGSNEQFF	few	TRBV20-1	TRBJ2-1	12
CASSLRQLYGYTF	few	TRBV12-3/TRBV12-4	TRBJ1-2	13
CASSLAAGTGDGYTF	few	TRBV5-1	TRBJ1-2	15
CASSFGSGRVLEQYF	few	TRBV12-3/TRBV12-4	TRBJ2-7	15
CSVVGGSSYNEQFF	.	TRBV29-1	TRBJ2-1	14
CSASPPASPLDGEQFF	.	TRBV20-1	TRBJ2-1	16
CASSPRTSGGTGELFF	few	TRBV9	TRBJ2-2	16
CSASGGGPETEAFF	.	TRBV29-1	TRBJ1-1	14
CSVSSSGANVLTF	few	TRBV29-1	TRBJ2-6	13
CASSQAGTASSLHF	.	TRBV4-3	TRBJ1-6	14
CAITKFQEMGEQYF	.	TRBV10-3	TRBJ2-7	14
CASSFSLVGVDDEQYF	.	TRBV12-3/TRBV12-4	TRBJ2-7	16
CSAHGLAGYGEQFF	.	TRBV20-1	TRBJ2-1	14
CATRSGANTGELFF	many	TRBV15	TRBJ2-2	14
CASSQAYEQFF	once	TRBV4-2	TRBJ2-1	11
CASSPRNISYRTRYEQYF	.	TRBV11-2	TRBJ2-7	18
CASSRRGGRAYEQYF	few	TRBV5-6	TRBJ2-7	15
CASSLRASAGTRYF	.	TRBV4-1	TRBJ2-4	14
CSASLTRGTDTQYF	.	TRBV20-1	TRBJ2-3	14
CASRSQGAWDTQYF	few	TRBV5-6	TRBJ2-3	14
CSAPGVSGGKETQYF	few	TRBV20-1	TRBJ2-5	15
CASSLALDRLGPQHF	few	TRBV7-2	TRBJ1-5	15
CASSFRGARKQQAGYEQYF	once	TRBV27	TRBJ2-7	19
CASSSLLGTPQTFF	.	TRBV7-8	TRBJ1-1	14
CASASVSSGETQYF	.	TRBV27	TRBJ2-5	14
CASNWDSGTDTQYF	.	TRBV7-9	TRBJ2-3	14
CSARDPRGWYGYTF	.	TRBV20-1	TRBJ1-2	14
CASSPFSVPISEQYF	.	TRBV6-1	TRBJ2-7	15
CASSPGHGGDADTQYF	.	TRBV5-1	TRBJ2-3	16
CSVDTIDFTDTQYF	.	TRBV29-1	TRBJ2-3	14
CASSLALAGGGSYEQYF	few	TRBV7-2	TRBJ2-7	17
CAITRTSGRDYNEQFF	few	TRBV10-3	TRBJ2-1	16
CASRNQRGYNEQFF	few	TRBV12-3/TRBV12-4	TRBJ2-1	14
CSVGGGPTDTQYF	.	TRBV29-1	TRBJ2-3	13
CASSPPGADTQYF	many	TRBV18	TRBJ2-3	13
CASSQDTASGNTIYF	.	TRBV2	TRBJ1-3	15
CASSVGTPGREQYF	.	TRBV9	TRBJ2-7	14
CATDSHSGRNTDTQYF	.	TRBV10-3	TRBJ2-3	16
CASSYADRYNEQFF	.	TRBV6-2/TRBV6-3	TRBJ2-1	14
CASRRGVNYGYTF	.	TRBV3-1	TRBJ1-2	13
CASSQGDSDRGKVFF	many	TRBV4-2	TRBJ1-1	15
CASSPEGTSNYGYTF	many	TRBV7-9	TRBJ1-2	15
CSARGGGWNNEQFF	.	TRBV20-1	TRBJ2-1	14
CASSLMPENYEQYF	few	TRBV5-1	TRBJ2-7	14
CAISEAQGLYTGELFF	few	TRBV10-3	TRBJ2-2	16
CASSFGPQNTEAFF	few	TRBV28	TRBJ1-1	14
CASSQEGARNEKLFF	few	TRBV4-3	TRBJ1-4	15
CASRKGQGTYEQYF	.	TRBV6-1	TRBJ2-7	14
CASSLALITGDTQYF	.	TRBV7-2	TRBJ2-3	15
CASSLGLRTGLSDTQYF	.	TRBV12-3/TRBV12-4	TRBJ2-3	17
CASSAASGETQYF	.	TRBV7-2	TRBJ2-5	13